This T cell receptor (beta chain) was captured by sequencing in a study of T cell repertoires in cytomegalovirus infection. Across the study: Epitope selection comprised recently identified HLA-C-restricted CMV epitopes and well-studied HLA-B-restricted CMV epitopes. In public TCR beta signatures, there were indications of both CMV infection and matching HLA type.

Study-wide results and limits: CMV-specific HLA-C-restricted TCR beta clonotypes dominated the ex vivo response. The cumulative frequency of public TCR beta families identified carriers of CMV plus the relevant HLA.

Using its own MiXCR run on the reads, TCRdb lists one record per CDR3 protein. In the table there are about 340,000 distinct CDR3 sequences, 29% of which are singletons. Comment on this clonotype: Its antigen is unknown.

The CDR3 is 13 residues long. V was pared by 3 bases and J by 6 bases, with 11 bases between. Germline V CDR1 and CDR2: SGHVS, FQNEAQ. This TCR derives from a human donor in good health (CMV status not recorded). Some clones in this sample may be carry-over from other donors' samples. The chain links TRBV7-8 to TRBJ1-1; D gene unclear. The source was cultured PBMCs, collected from culture after CMV antigen stimulation. The CDR3 coding sequence is TGTGCCAGCAGCTTGGGCGCGTTCCCTGAAGCTTTCTTT. Translating it yields CASSLGAFPEAFF.